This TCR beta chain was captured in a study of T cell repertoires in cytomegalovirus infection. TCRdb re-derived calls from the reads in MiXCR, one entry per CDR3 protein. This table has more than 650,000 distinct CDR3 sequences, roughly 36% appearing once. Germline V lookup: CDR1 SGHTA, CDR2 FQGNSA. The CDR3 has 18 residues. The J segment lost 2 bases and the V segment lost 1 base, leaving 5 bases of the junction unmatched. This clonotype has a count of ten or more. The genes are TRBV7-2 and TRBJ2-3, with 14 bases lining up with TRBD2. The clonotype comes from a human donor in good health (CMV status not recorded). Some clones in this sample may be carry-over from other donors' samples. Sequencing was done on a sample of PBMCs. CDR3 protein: CASSLGLTSGRATDTQYF. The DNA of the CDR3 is TGTGCCAGCAGCTTAGGGTTGACTAGCGGGAGGGCCACAGATACGCAGTATTTT.